These 5 T cell receptor beta chains came from one sample sequenced in a study of blood T cells in healthy people across ages. With a J-beta primer mix and a sample-barcoded 5' primer, a second PCR ran about 7 to 11 cycles. From the 5' RACE reads, TCRdb called clonotypes with MiXCR, one entry per CDR3 protein. This table holds 1.5 million to 2 million distinct CDR3 sequences, around half found once. The sequencing input was blood. Receptors originate from a middle-aged woman in good health.

A remark on this clonotype: Sequence at one end of the junction differs from germline and may be a read error. V usage is TRBV2 and J usage is TRBJ1-2, with a weak D call TRBD1 (5 bases). CDR1 is SNHLY, CDR2 FYNNEI, per germline. The CDR3 has 14 amino acids. CDR3 sequence reads: CPSSGTAGNYGYTF. As DNA, the CDR3 is TGTCCCAGCAGTGGGACGGCAGGGAACTATGGCTACACCTTC.

This chain uses TRBV7-2 with TRBJ2-3, with D perhaps assigned TRBD1 or TRBD2 (6 bases each). CDR3 size: 14 residues. Trimming stripped 1 base from V and 7 bases from J, with 12 bases between. Germline CDR1 is SGHTA and CDR2 is FQGNSA. CDR3: CASSLEGGRNTQYF. The CDR3 DNA follows: TGTGCCAGCAGCTTAGAAGGGGGGAGGAATACGCAGTATTTT.

V and J are TRBV11-1 and TRBJ2-3; 7 bases match TRBD2. CDR1 SGHAT and CDR2 FQDESV come from the germline V gene (reference sequence). Germline trimming cut 5 bases from V and 9 bases from J; bases unmatched to any gene: 20. There are 17 residues in the CDR3. The CDR3 region is CASSNAGASGPGGTQYF. In DNA, the CDR3 is TGTGCCAGCAGCAACGCTGGGGCTAGCGGCCCCGGTGGGACGCAGTATTTT.

The chain couples TRBV5-1 to TRBJ2-7; D may correspond to TRBD1 or TRBD2 (5 bases each). From germline, CDR1 is SGHRS and CDR2 YFSETQ. The CDR3 covers 14 residues. V lost 1 base to trimming and J lost 9 bases, with 17 bases between them. CDR3 sequence reads: CASSLTTGPPRQYF. The CDR3 nucleotides are TGCGCCAGCAGCTTGACGACGGGACCTCCGAGGCAGTACTTC.

There are a few counts of this clonotype. V gene TRBV3-1 combines with J gene TRBJ2-1; maybe TRBD1 (5 bases). This CDR3 has 15 amino acids. CDR1 is LGHDT and CDR2 is YNNKEL in the germline V gene (reference sequence). The V gene lost 1 base and the J gene lost 6 bases, with 13 bases spanning the gap. In nucleotides, the CDR3 is TGTGCCAGCAGCCAAGGCGGACAAAAGGGCAATGAGCAGTTCTTC. As protein: CASSQGGQKGNEQFF.